This T cell receptor (beta chain) was identified during a study of T cells after yellow fever vaccination. Study-level results: Abundant clonotypes from the bulk population could contaminate FACS-sorted repertoires. The appearance of a small share of clonotypes in both CD4 and CD8 compartments was observed. Detected again after the booster were most primary-vaccination clones, at nearly 97% CD4 and 88% CD8.

This clonotype showed up many times. What it binds is not known. For TCR, cDNA came from 5'RACE template switching, which added a universal primer site and UMIs. From the 5' RACE reads, TCRdb called clonotypes with MiXCR, one entry per CDR3 protein. Counted here are more than 65,000 distinct CDR3 sequences, around 6.2% occurring once; the ten biggest clones make up roughly 2.2%. The CDR3 loop spans 16 amino acids. Germline V gives CDR1 SGDLS, CDR2 YYNGEE. Trimming at V came to 3 bases and at J to 2 bases, leaving 5 bases not matched to a gene. Material: CD4+ T cells sorted from PBMCs, obtained about 2 weeks after the first yellow fever vaccination. The rearrangement links TRBV9 to TRBJ2-3, with 11 positions matching TRBD2. This receptor was obtained from a young man who received the YFV17D yellow fever vaccine. The CDR3 protein is CASSAVAGGNTDTQYF. CDR3 DNA sequence: TGTGCCAGCAGCGCAGTAGCGGGGGGGAACACAGATACGCAGTATTTT.